This passage covers 10 T cell receptor beta chains from one sample sequenced in a study of control samples from healthy donors and cancer patients. Sequenced by immunoSEQ multiplex PCR; TCRdb stores in-frame clones only, minus some. The repertoire holds under 80,000 clones, with over 90% as singletons. Sequenced sample: blood. These receptors were obtained from a woman aged 25 to 39 in good health.

V is TRBV25-1 and J is TRBJ1-2, with TRBD1 matching over 9 bases. The V gene's germline CDR1 is MGHDK and CDR2 SYGVNS. Trimming at V came to 6 bases and at J to 6 bases, leaving 5 bases not matched to a gene. The CDR3 contains 13 residues. The CDR3 DNA reads as TGTGCCAGCAGCCAGACAGGGGGTGATGGCTACACCTTC. Translated, it gives CASSQTGGDGYTF.

This sequence joins TRBV14 and TRBJ2-5; tentative D call: TRBD1 (6 bases). The CDR3 consists of 14 residues. V lost 4 bases and J lost 0, with 9 bases in between. CDR1 and CDR2 (germline): SGHDN, FVKESK. For the CDR3, the DNA is TGTGCCAGCAGCCGAGGGACACACCAAGAGACCCAGTACTTC. It encodes CASSRGTHQETQYF.

The V gene is TRBV23-1, the J gene TRBJ1-2; D may be TRBD1 (5 bases). TRBV23-1 is reported as an ORF; its role is uncertain. V was cut by 3 bases and J by 4 bases, with 15 bases left in between. This CDR3 region has 15 residues. Written as DNA, the CDR3 is TGCGCCAGCAGTCAGCCAGGGAGTCCGCGCTATGGCTACACCTTC. This codes for CASSQPGSPRYGYTF.

The chain couples TRBV30 to TRBJ1-5; D uncertain. Trimming stripped 0 bases from V and 1 base from J, with 13 bases between. Per the germline V gene, CDR1 is GTSNPN and CDR2 is SVGIG (reference sequence). The CDR3 sequence is 16 residues long. The CDR3, as DNA: TGTGCCTGGAGTGTAGGTTTACCGGGGAGCAATCAGCCCCAGCATTTT. Translating gives CAWSVGLPGSNQPQHF.

The chain employs TRBV5-1 and TRBJ1-6; D not certain. CDR3 length: 17 residues. In germline, CDR1 is SGHRS, CDR2 YFSETQ. Between the trimmed V and J ends, which lost 4 bases and 0 bases, there was a span of 14 bases. This CDR3 is CASSPGSDSSYNSPLHF. The DNA for the CDR3 is TGCGCCAGCAGCCCTGGCTCGGATAGCTCCTATAATTCACCCCTCCACTTT.

The CDR3 sequence: CASSEGFMAFF. CDR3 DNA sequence: TGTGCCAGCAGTGAGGGGTTCATGGCTTTCTTT. The J gene is TRBJ1-1, the V gene TRBV25-1; the D is unclear. Per germline, CDR1 MGHDK and CDR2 SYGVNS. The CDR3 consists of 11 residues. The V end lost 3 bases, the J end lost 11 bases, and 10 bases lay between the germline ends. Supplemented by reference TRBV25-1 and TRBJ1-1, the full variable domain reads EADIYQTPRYLVIGTGKKITLECSQTMGHDKMYWYQQDPGMELHLIHYSYGVNSTEKGDLSSESTVSRIRTEHFPLTLESARPSHTSQYLCASSEGFMAFFGQGTRLTVV.

The rearrangement uses TRBV6-6 and TRBJ1-1; 7 positions match TRBD1. This CDR3 comprises 14 residues. CDR1 MNHNY and CDR2 SVGAGI come from the germline V gene (reference sequence). V lost 8 bases to trimming and J lost 4 bases; unmatched junction nucleotides: 10. This CDR3 is CASRQVAGGTEAFF. CDR3 in DNA: TGTGCCAGCCGACAGGTAGCAGGGGGCACTGAAGCTTTCTTT.

The chain joins TRBV29-1 to TRBJ1-6, with unresolved D. Trimming pared 7 bases from V and 9 bases from J, leaving 16 bases between. Germline V gene sequence: CDR1 SQVTM, CDR2 ANQGSEA. The CDR3 has 13 amino acids. CDR3 DNA: TGCAGCGCCGGTGACCCACCGACTTCACCCCTCCACTTT. Translated, it gives CSAGDPPTSPLHF.

This clone was seen just once. The rearrangement links TRBV19 to TRBJ1-6, with D hard to call. The germline V gene encodes CDR1 LNHDA and CDR2 SQIVND (reference sequence). This CDR3 has 17 amino acids. The ends were cut back, 8 bases at V and 3 bases at J, with 20 bases in the middle. CDR3 loop: CASSGGNVRIYNSPLHF. The CDR3 nucleotides read TGTGCCAGTTCGGGCGGAAACGTTAGGATCTATAATTCACCCCTCCACTTT.

In this sample, this clone turned up once. V usage is TRBV2 and J usage is TRBJ2-3; D perhaps matches TRBD1 (6 bases). The CDR3 contains 16 residues. V lost 11 bases and J 0 bases, leaving 21 bases between the germline ends. Germline loops: CDR1 SNHLY, CDR2 FYNNEI. The CDR3 protein is CASGVRDTTSTDTQYF. For the CDR3, the DNA is TGTGCCTCCGGGGTCCGGGACACCACTAGCACAGATACGCAGTATTTT.